Each of the 13 T cell receptor beta chains below was sequenced from the same sample in a study of blood T cell repertoires in COVID-19. Sequencing was performed with immunoSEQ multiplex PCR; in TCRdb, only in-frame clones are kept and a portion is missing. The profile shows more than 90,000 clones, roughly 72% of them singletons. Sequences were obtained from peripheral blood. The origin of the receptors is a woman in her sixties or seventies in a cohort sampled during active or convalescent COVID-19.

V usage is TRBV10-1 and J usage is TRBJ2-2; D is uncertain. Germline values: CDR1 WNHNN, CDR2 SYGVQD (reference sequence). V lost 3 bases and J 6 bases, leaving 17 bases between the germline ends. There are 16 residues in the CDR3. The CDR3 reads CASSESPRSRAGELFF. In DNA form, the CDR3 reads TGCGCCAGCAGTGAATCCCCGCGGTCTAGAGCCGGGGAGCTGTTTTTT.

This clone was counted once. CDR3 loop: CASSTPGLAGYEQYF. The DNA for the CDR3 is TGTGCCAGTAGTACCCCGGGACTAGCGGGCTACGAGCAGTACTTC. The chain carries TRBV19 and TRBJ2-7; 12 nucleotides align to TRBD2. Germline CDR1 and CDR2: LNHDA and SQIVND (reference sequence). This CDR3 is built from 15 residues. Trimming removed 4 bases from V and 3 bases from J; junction bases left unmatched: 4.

This clone was counted a single time. This chain connects TRBV10-3 to TRBJ2-2; tentative D call: TRBD2 (5 bases). The CDR3 length is 15 residues. V gave up 6 bases and J gave up 3 bases, with 14 bases separating them. CDR1 is ENHRY, CDR2 SYGVKD, per germline. DNA for the CDR3: TGTGCCATCAGACCGGGCCGAGGGTACACCGGGGAGCTGTTTTTT. Amino acid sequence: CAIRPGRGYTGELFF.

The chain has TRBV15 and TRBJ1-5; D gene ambiguous. Trimming left V 1 base short and J 3 bases short, with 10 bases between. This CDR3 is built from 15 residues. Germline V CDR1 and CDR2: LNHNV, YYDKDF (reference sequence). The CDR3 nucleotides are TGTGCCACCAGCAGAGTTGCAGTCCACAATCAGCCCCAGCATTTT. It translates to CATSRVAVHNQPQHF.

This sequence joins TRBV29-1 and TRBJ1-2; TRBD1 is a possible D gene (6 bases). The length of the CDR3 is 12 residues. Per the germline V gene, CDR1 is SQVTM and CDR2 is ANQGSEA. Trimming took off 2 bases at V and 8 bases at J, with 12 bases between the two ends. CDR3 sequence reads: CSVETGTGGYTF. The CDR3 coding sequence is TGCAGCGTTGAAACGGGAACAGGGGGCTACACCTTC.

The chain employs TRBV5-6 and TRBJ1-3; no clear D gene. This CDR3 spans 14 amino acids. V gave up 1 base and J gave up 5 bases, with 10 bases separating them. CDR1 and CDR2 from the germline V gene are SGHDT and YYEEEE. CDR3 loop: CASSLLGGRNTIYF. The CDR3 region has the DNA TGTGCCAGCAGCTTGTTGGGAGGTAGAAACACCATATATTTT.

The chain joins TRBV6-2 or TRBV6-3 to TRBJ2-1, with D maybe TRBD2 (6 bases). V lost 5 bases and J lost 9, with 14 bases in between. The CDR3 spans 13 residues. CDR1 and CDR2 from the germline V gene are MNHEY and SVGEGT. CDR3 amino acids: CASSPTRSSEQFF. The CDR3 DNA is TGTGCCAGCAGTCCGACTAGAAGTAGTGAGCAGTTCTTC.

The chain's CDR3 is CASSTMSGWGSEAFF. CDR3 coding DNA: TGTGCCAGTAGTACGATGTCAGGGTGGGGCAGTGAAGCTTTCTTT. This chain links TRBV19 with TRBJ1-1, with D possibly matching TRBD1 (5 bases). The V end was cut by 4 bases, the J end by 7 bases, with 19 bases between. The CDR3 totals 15 residues. Looked up from germline, CDR1 is LNHDA and CDR2 is SQIVND (reference sequence). Full variable domain (rest looked up from reference TRBV19 and TRBJ1-1): DGGITQSPKYLFRKEGQNVTLSCEQNLNHDAMYWYRQDPGQGLRLIYYSQIVNDFQKGDIAEGYSVSREKKESFPLTVTSAQKNPTAFYLCASSTMSGWGSEAFFGQGTRLTVV.

The chain has TRBV6-1 and TRBJ2-3; D is undetermined. The CDR3 runs to 15 residues. The germline gives CDR1 MNHNS, CDR2 SASEGT. Trimming removed 0 bases from V and 1 base from J, with 8 bases in between. The CDR3: CASSEAWQGTDTQYF. DNA of the CDR3: TGTGCCAGCAGTGAAGCCTGGCAGGGCACAGATACGCAGTATTTT.

The chain has TRBV11-2 and TRBJ2-5; perhaps TRBD2 as D (5 bases). The length of the CDR3 is 13 residues. CDR1 SGHAT and CDR2 FQNNGV come from the germline V gene. The V end was cut by 1 base, the J end by 5 bases, with 8 bases between. Here the CDR3 DNA reads TGTGCCAGCAGCTTAGGCTGGGAGGAGACCCAGTACTTC. Residues: CASSLGWEETQYF. The whole variable domain, remainder taken from reference TRBV11-2 and TRBJ2-5, is EAGVAQSPRYKIIEKRQSVAFWCNPISGHATLYWYQQILGQGPKLLIQFQNNGVVDDSQLPKDRFSAERLKGVDSTLKIQPAKLEDSAVYLCASSLGWEETQYFGPGTRLLVL.

This chain joins TRBV24-1 and TRBJ2-3, with D hard to call. V gave up 2 bases and J gave up 1 base, with 12 bases separating them. Germline values: CDR1 KGHDR, CDR2 SFDVKD. The CDR3 spans 16 residues. CDR3 sequence reads: CATSDSMLSGTDTQYF. Here the CDR3 DNA reads TGTGCCACCAGTGATTCCATGTTAAGCGGCACAGATACGCAGTATTTT.

This chain connects TRBV15 to TRBJ1-5, with 7 nucleotides matching TRBD1. Trimming at V came to 8 bases and at J to 3 bases, leaving 13 bases not matched to a gene. Germline-derived CDR1 and CDR2 are LNHNV and YYDKDF (reference sequence). The CDR3 spans 16 residues. The CDR3 loop reads CATEEGARRNNQPQHF. The DNA for the CDR3 is TGTGCCACCGAAGAGGGGGCAAGAAGGAACAATCAGCCCCAGCATTTT. The complete variable domain, with remaining parts taken from reference TRBV15 and TRBJ1-5, reads DAMVIQNPRYQVTQFGKPVTLSCSQTLNHNVMYWYQQKSSQAPKLLFHYYDKDFNNEADTPDNFQSRRPNTSFCFLDIRSPGLGDTAMYLCATEEGARRNNQPQHFGDGTRLSIL.

The CDR3 DNA reads TGTGCCAGCAGCTTAATAGGCGTCGGGTACGAGCAGTACTTC. This sequence encodes CASSLIGVGYEQYF. This sequence joins TRBV11-1 and TRBJ2-7; no definite D call. The V end was cut by 2 bases, the J end by 4 bases, with 12 bases between. The CDR3 is 14 amino acids. Germline-derived CDR1 and CDR2 are SGHAT and FQDESV (reference sequence).